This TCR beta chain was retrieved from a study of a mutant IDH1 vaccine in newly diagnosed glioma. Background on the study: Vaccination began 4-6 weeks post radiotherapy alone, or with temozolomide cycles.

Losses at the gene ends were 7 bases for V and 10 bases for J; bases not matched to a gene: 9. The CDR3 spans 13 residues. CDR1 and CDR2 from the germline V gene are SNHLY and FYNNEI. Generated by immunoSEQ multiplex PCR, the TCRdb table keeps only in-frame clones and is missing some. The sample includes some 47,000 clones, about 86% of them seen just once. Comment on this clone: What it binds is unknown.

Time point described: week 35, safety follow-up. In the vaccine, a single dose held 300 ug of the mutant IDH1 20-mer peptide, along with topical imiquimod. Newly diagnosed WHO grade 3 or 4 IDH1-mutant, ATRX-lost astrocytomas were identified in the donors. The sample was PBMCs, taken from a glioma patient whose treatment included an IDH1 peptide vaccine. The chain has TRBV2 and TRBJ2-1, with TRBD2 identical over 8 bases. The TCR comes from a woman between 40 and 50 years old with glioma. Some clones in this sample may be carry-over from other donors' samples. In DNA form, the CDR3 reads TGTGCCAGCAAGGGCCTAGCGGGCGGGGAGCAGTTCTTC. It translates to CASKGLAGGEQFF.